The 28 T cell receptor beta chains reported below all come from one sample, sequenced in a study of blood T cell repertoires in COVID-19. Sequenced by immunoSEQ multiplex PCR; TCRdb stores in-frame clones only, minus some. Altogether approximately 69,000 clones are present, roughly 85% being singletons, with the ten largest covering 1.5% to 2%. The sequenced sample was peripheral blood. Every receptor here comes from an older woman with acute or convalescent COVID-19.

The V and J genes are TRBV12-3 or TRBV12-4 and TRBJ2-5; 7 bases match TRBD2. The length of the CDR3 is 13 residues. The junction had 0 bases not matched to a gene; V was cut back by 2 bases and J by 3 bases. The chain's CDR3 is CASSLRGEETQYF. CDR3 in DNA: TGTGCCAGCAGTTTACGGGGGGAAGAGACCCAGTACTTC.

The chain combines TRBV27 with TRBJ1-1, with a possible D match to TRBD1 (5 bases). V lost 4 bases and J 6 bases, leaving 6 bases between the germline ends. The CDR3 has 11 amino acids. Germline V gene sequence: CDR1 MNHEY, CDR2 SMNVEV (reference sequence). The chain's CDR3 is CASSWGAEAFF. The CDR3 DNA reads TGTGCCAGCAGTTGGGGGGCTGAAGCTTTCTTT.

This clone occurred a few times. V and J are TRBV24-1 and TRBJ2-1; 8 nucleotides match TRBD1. The CDR3 runs 16 residues. The germline V gene encodes CDR1 KGHDR and CDR2 SFDVKD. Unmatched junction bases numbered 11, after V lost 4 bases and J lost 7 bases. The CDR3 loop reads CATSDWTGKDMNEQFF. CDR3 coding DNA: TGTGCCACCAGTGACTGGACAGGGAAAGATATGAATGAGCAGTTCTTC.

This chain joins TRBV19 and TRBJ1-5; 9 positions agree with TRBD1. CDR1 and CDR2 (germline): LNHDA, SQIVND (reference sequence). Trimming removed 7 bases from V and 7 bases from J; junction bases left unmatched: 5. The CDR3 runs to 13 residues. CDR3 loop: CASTTGGRQPQHF. The CDR3 DNA follows: TGTGCCAGTACTACAGGGGGCCGGCAGCCCCAGCATTTT.

Here the CDR3 reads CASSLWGDIRNTEAFF. In DNA, the CDR3 is TGCGCCAGCAGCTTGTGGGGGGATATACGGAACACTGAAGCTTTCTTT. V is TRBV5-1 and J is TRBJ1-1; a possible D gene is TRBD1 (5 bases). This CDR3 comprises 16 residues. Deletions cut 1 base from V and 1 base from J, with 14 bases between. The germline CDR1 and CDR2 sequences are SGHRS and YFSETQ.

This sequence joins TRBV27 and TRBJ1-5; TRBD1 matches 8 bases. Germline values: CDR1 MNHEY, CDR2 SMNVEV (reference sequence). The CDR3 runs 21 residues. Germline trimming cut 3 bases from V and 0 bases from J; bases unmatched to any gene: 19. CDR3 nucleotides: TGTGCCAGCAGTTTCAAGTGGACAGGGACACCCCTGGGCTATAGCAATCAGCCCCAGCATTTT. Protein product: CASSFKWTGTPLGYSNQPQHF.

This chain connects TRBV3-1 (or the pseudogene TRBV3-2) to TRBJ1-5; D possibly corresponds to TRBD1 (5 bases). Trimming stripped 1 base from V and 4 bases from J, with 17 bases between. This CDR3 spans 17 amino acids. Germline CDR1 reads LGHDT; CDR2 reads YNNKEL (reference sequence). The CDR3 coding sequence is TGTGCCAGCAGCCAAGGGGTCAGGGCGAAGGGAAATCAGCCCCAGCATTTT. This gives the protein CASSQGVRAKGNQPQHF.

The chain couples TRBV4-1 to TRBJ2-1, with 8 nucleotides matching TRBD2. The germline V gene has CDR1 MGHRA and CDR2 YSYEKL. There are 15 residues in the CDR3. Trimming at V came to 2 bases and at J to 3 bases, leaving 3 bases not matched to a gene. CDR3 nucleotide sequence: TGCGCCAGCAGCCAAACTAGCGGCAGCTACAATGAGCAGTTCTTC. Protein product: CASSQTSGSYNEQFF.

This clone was recorded only once. The junction departs from germline at one end; a sequencing error may be responsible. J is TRBJ2-7 and V is TRBV18; tentatively, D is TRBD2 (5 bases). Per the germline V gene, CDR1 is KGHSH and CDR2 is LQKENI. The CDR3 contains 13 residues. CDR3 coding DNA: TGTGCCAGCTCACATAAAAGCGGAATAGGTATCTTCTTC. This codes for CASSHKSGIGIFF.

The CDR3 DNA is TGTGCCAGCAGCTCGGGACTAGCGGGACAAGAGACCCAGTACTTC. Translating gives CASSSGLAGQETQYF. This sequence joins TRBV9 and TRBJ2-5, with TRBD2 identical over 13 bases. Trimming at V came to 4 bases and at J to 2 bases, leaving 2 bases not matched to a gene. The CDR3 runs 15 residues. Germline lookup yields CDR1 SGDLS and CDR2 YYNGEE.

The V gene is TRBV3-1 (or the pseudogene TRBV3-2), the J gene TRBJ1-2, with a tentative D call TRBD1 (5 bases). The germline gives CDR1 LGHDT, CDR2 YNNKEL (reference sequence). The CDR3 consists of 14 residues. V lost 1 base to trimming and J lost 3 bases, with 9 bases between them. The CDR3: CASSQARGDYGYTF. CDR3 bases: TGTGCCAGCAGCCAAGCGCGGGGGGACTATGGCTACACCTTC.

This clone was detected once. V gene TRBV6-5 combines with J gene TRBJ1-2; possibly TRBD1 for D (5 bases). Trimming took off 6 bases at V and 4 bases at J, with 15 bases between the two ends. Per germline, CDR1 MNHEY and CDR2 SVGAGI. The CDR3 is made up of 14 amino acids. In DNA, the CDR3 is TGTGCCAGCAGGTCCCGCGGGACGGTCTATGGCTACACCTTC. It is translated as CASRSRGTVYGYTF.

This clone was recorded a few times. The chain has TRBV19 and TRBJ1-1; D remains unclear. V lost 2 bases to trimming and J lost 0 bases, with 10 bases between them. Germline lookup yields CDR1 LNHDA and CDR2 SQIVND (reference sequence). This CDR3 has 15 residues. Here the CDR3 reads CASSIQAYMNTEAFF. In DNA form, the CDR3 reads TGTGCCAGTAGTATACAGGCTTACATGAACACTGAAGCTTTCTTT.

The genes are TRBV5-1 and TRBJ1-1; 8 bases are a match to TRBD1. The CDR3 has 15 residues. The germline V gene encodes CDR1 SGHRS and CDR2 YFSETQ. Trimming removed 0 bases from V and 3 bases from J; junction bases left unmatched: 4. CDR3 protein: CASSLVGQGHTEAFF. The DNA for the CDR3 is TGCGCCAGCAGCTTGGTTGGACAGGGTCACACTGAAGCTTTCTTT.

The chain has TRBV28 and TRBJ2-2; a possible D gene is TRBD2 (5 bases). CDR1 and CDR2 from the germline V gene are MDHEN and SYDVKM. V was clipped by 7 bases and J by 6 bases, with 12 bases between them. The CDR3 covers 13 residues. In DNA, the CDR3 is TGTGCCAGCACCGAAACGCGGGCCGGGGAGCTGTTTTTT. Translated: CASTETRAGELFF.

V is TRBV19 and J is TRBJ1-5, with 7 bases matching TRBD1. Germline loops: CDR1 LNHDA, CDR2 SQIVND (reference sequence). The CDR3 has 17 residues. V was clipped by 1 base and J by 2 bases; unmatched bases: 8. The CDR3 is CASSIVAQGVGNQPQHF. The DNA for the CDR3 is TGTGCCAGTAGTATAGTAGCGCAGGGGGTCGGCAATCAGCCCCAGCATTTT.

The rearrangement links TRBV30 to TRBJ2-2, with D possibly being TRBD1 (6 bases). This CDR3 is 15 amino acids long. Germline CDR1 and CDR2: GTSNPN and SVGIG (reference sequence). V lost 0 bases to trimming and J lost 0 bases, with 8 bases between them. This CDR3 is CAWSVGGANTGELFF. The CDR3, as DNA: TGTGCCTGGAGTGTTGGGGGCGCGAACACCGGGGAGCTGTTTTTT.

The chain has TRBV30 and TRBJ2-3; 10 bases line up with TRBD2. J lost 2 bases, V lost 0 bases, and 5 bases had no gene match. This CDR3 spans 16 amino acids. The germline V gene has CDR1 GTSNPN and CDR2 SVGIG (reference sequence). In nucleotides, the CDR3 is TGTGCCTGGAGTGTAGGTCTAGCGGGGGTCACAGATACGCAGTATTTT. Protein: CAWSVGLAGVTDTQYF.

The sample holds one count of this clone. This sequence joins TRBV15 and TRBJ1-1, with 8 bases that match TRBD1. Trimming at V came to 4 bases and at J to 6 bases, leaving 1 base not matched to a gene. CDR3 length: 12 amino acids. CDR1 is LNHNV, CDR2 YYDKDF, per germline (reference sequence). CDR3 amino acids: CATSKTGAEAFF. The CDR3 DNA reads as TGTGCCACCAGCAAGACAGGGGCTGAAGCTTTCTTT.

This sequence joins TRBV4-1 and TRBJ2-1, with 8 bases lining up with TRBD2. This CDR3 region has 13 residues. The germline V gene has CDR1 MGHRA and CDR2 YSYEKL. Losses at the gene ends were 4 bases for V and 8 bases for J; bases not matched to a gene: 4. The CDR3 loop is CASSRPGLDEQFF. CDR3 bases: TGCGCCAGCAGCCGTCCGGGACTAGATGAGCAGTTCTTC.

This chain connects TRBV7-2 to TRBJ2-2, with D perhaps TRBD2 (5 bases). The length of the CDR3 is 14 residues. Germline values: CDR1 SGHTA, CDR2 FQGNSA. Trimming took off 5 bases at V and 4 bases at J, with 11 bases between the two ends. CDR3 residues: CASSPMRVTGELFF. CDR3 nucleotide sequence: TGTGCCAGCAGCCCGATGAGGGTCACCGGGGAGCTGTTTTTT.

The gene calls are TRBV10-3 and TRBJ2-7; D may be TRBD1 (6 bases). The CDR3 sequence is 12 residues long. Germline CDR1 is ENHRY and CDR2 is SYGVKD. V shed 3 bases and J shed 6 bases, with 9 bases lying between them. The CDR3 DNA is TGTGCCATCAGTGACCCCAGGGGCGAGCAGTACTTC. Translation: CAISDPRGEQYF.

This clone was picked up a small number of times. The gene calls are TRBV3-1 (or the pseudogene TRBV3-2) and TRBJ1-2, with D possibly matching TRBD1 (5 bases). The V end was cut by 1 base, the J end by 8 bases, with 14 bases between. The germline V gene encodes CDR1 LGHDT and CDR2 YNNKEL (reference sequence). The CDR3 loop spans 14 amino acids. CDR3 amino acids: CASSQVGPSAGYTF. The CDR3 DNA follows: TGTGCCAGCAGCCAAGTGGGGCCGAGCGCGGGCTACACCTTC.

The rearrangement uses TRBV5-1 and TRBJ2-5; maybe TRBD1 (6 bases). This CDR3 contains 14 residues. Germline V gives CDR1 SGHRS, CDR2 YFSETQ. The V and J ends lost 3 bases and 2 bases respectively, with 11 bases between them. CDR3 residues: CASSWEQGQETQYF. CDR3 sequence (DNA): TGCGCCAGCAGCTGGGAACAGGGTCAAGAGACCCAGTACTTC.

This chain connects TRBV5-4 to TRBJ2-1; 8 bases fit TRBD2. This CDR3 is built from 15 residues. Trimming at V came to 4 bases and at J to 10 bases, leaving 13 bases not matched to a gene. CDR1 is SGHNT and CDR2 is YYREEE in the germline V gene (reference sequence). The CDR3 nucleotides read TGTGCCAGCAGCAGGGGGACTAGGGGCCTTTCGGAGCAGTTCTTC. As protein: CASSRGTRGLSEQFF.

The sample holds one count of this clone. V usage is TRBV9 and J usage is TRBJ2-2; TRBD1 is a possible D gene (5 bases). Trimming stripped 0 bases from V and 7 bases from J, with 13 bases between. The CDR3 loop spans 15 amino acids. The germline CDR1 and CDR2 sequences are SGDLS and YYNGEE. CDR3 protein: CASSVEDKVDGELFF. In DNA form, the CDR3 reads TGTGCCAGCAGCGTAGAGGACAAAGTCGACGGGGAGCTGTTTTTT.

The chain links TRBV6-1 to TRBJ2-3; 7 bases match TRBD2. CDR1 MNHNS and CDR2 SASEGT come from the germline V gene. The CDR3 contains 18 residues. The ends lost 4 bases at V and 1 base at J; junction bases unmatched: 14. The CDR3 region is CASSGRRRLAQGTDTQYF. The CDR3 coding sequence is TGTGCCAGCAGTGGAAGACGAAGACTAGCTCAGGGCACAGATACGCAGTATTTT.

The chain joins TRBV30 to TRBJ1-3, with D tentatively TRBD1 (5 bases). The CDR3 runs 15 residues. Trimming removed 2 bases at V and 1 base at J, with 12 bases between. From germline, CDR1 is GTSNPN and CDR2 SVGIG (reference sequence). CDR3 sequence: CAWSRQRYSGNTIYF. Here the CDR3 DNA reads TGTGCCTGGAGTAGACAGAGGTATTCTGGAAACACCATATATTTT.